This section outlines one T cell receptor (beta chain) sequence together with its context. Only in-frame clones appear in the TCRdb table, and some are missing; sequencing was by immunoSEQ multiplex PCR. The profile covers around 43,000 clones, with approximately 86% appearing a single time and 12% taken by the ten largest. The CDR3 contains 13 residues. Trimming at V came to 8 bases and at J to 4 bases, leaving 3 bases not matched to a gene. Germline V gene data show CDR1 as MNHEY and CDR2 as SMNVEV (reference sequence). This sample is drawn from a study of OX40 agonist ivuxolimab in advanced cancers.

This chain joins TRBV27 and TRBJ2-3; 10 bases are shared with TRBD1. This specimen consisted of CD4+ or CD8+ T cells sorted from blood, obtained in a trial of the OX40 agonist ivuxolimab. The clonotype was recovered from an adult with an advanced solid tumor such as melanoma, head and neck, liver or kidney cancer. The CDR3 DNA sequence: TGTGCCAGCGGCGACAGGGGGCCAGATACGCAGTATTTT. This sequence encodes CASGDRGPDTQYF.